Below, 21 T cell receptor beta chains from the same sample are listed, as sequenced in a study of post-analysis software for immune sequencing data. The study's findings and limits: Roughly five TRBV segments appeared more often in patients than in controls, and TRBV5-6, TRBV5-1 and TRBV20-1 were among these.

Incorporated into the TCR beta cDNA libraries were unique molecular identifiers, which served to reduce PCR and sequencing biases. TCRdb recomputed calls from the PCR reads with MiXCR, one row per CDR3 protein. The repertoire holds 450,000 to 700,000 distinct CDR3 sequences, with 44% as singletons. Their antigen targets remain unknown. Sequencing was performed on blood. Source of these receptors: a girl aged 10-17 years with multiple sclerosis.

This clonotype was seen a handful of times. V is TRBV20-1 and J is TRBJ2-1, with D hard to call. The CDR3 runs 10 residues. Trimming stripped 3 bases from V and 9 bases from J, with 6 bases between. CDR1 DFQATT and CDR2 SNEGSKA come from the germline V gene (reference sequence). The CDR3: CSASRGEQFF. CDR3 DNA sequence: TGCAGTGCTAGTCGTGGTGAGCAGTTCTTC.

In its sample, this clonotype was seen a few times. DNA of the CDR3: TGCGCCAGCAGCCCTCGGCGGACCCGAGGGACCCAGTACTTC. As protein: CASSPRRTRGTQYF. This chain connects TRBV5-1 to TRBJ2-5; D not certain. This CDR3 spans 14 amino acids. Trimming shortened V by 4 bases and J by 7 bases, and 17 bases separated the two germline ends. Germline V CDR1 and CDR2: SGHRS, YFSETQ.

This clonotype has a handful of counts. The V and J genes are TRBV7-9 and TRBJ2-3; unclear D gene. The CDR3 spans 14 residues. V shed 5 bases and J shed 1 base, with 10 bases lying between them. The germline V gene has CDR1 SEHNR and CDR2 FQNEAQ (reference sequence). The CDR3 nucleotides are TGTGCCAGCAGCCCGAACTATCGCACAGATACGCAGTATTTT. This encodes CASSPNYRTDTQYF.

Only a few counts were recorded for this clonotype. The chain links TRBV5-1 to TRBJ2-3; 8 nucleotides agree with TRBD2. The germline V gene has CDR1 SGHRS and CDR2 YFSETQ. Germline trimming cut 1 base from V and 1 base from J; bases unmatched to any gene: 5. The CDR3 has 16 residues. As DNA, the CDR3 is TGCGCCAGCAGCTTGATAAGCGGGAGCCGCACAGATACGCAGTATTTT. It translates to CASSLISGSRTDTQYF. Combining the CDR3 with reference TRBV5-1 and TRBJ2-3 gives the whole variable domain KAGVTQTPRYLIKTRGQQVTLSCSPISGHRSVSWYQQTPGQGLQFLFEYFSETQRNKGNFPGRFSGRQFSNSRSEMNVSTLELGDSALYLCASSLISGSRTDTQYFGPGTRLTVL.

The J gene is TRBJ1-2, the V gene TRBV27; the D gene is possibly TRBD1 (6 bases). The CDR3 is 17 residues long. Per the germline V gene, CDR1 is MNHEY and CDR2 is SMNVEV (reference sequence). Trimming pared 5 bases from V and 4 bases from J, leaving 23 bases between. CDR3 sequence: CASSVTFPGQTSYGYTF. The CDR3 region has the DNA TGTGCCAGCAGTGTGACGTTCCCGGGACAAACATCCTATGGCTACACCTTC.

V is TRBV7-2 and J is TRBJ2-7; TRBD1 matches at 7 bases. The CDR3 spans 14 residues. Germline loops: CDR1 SGHTA, CDR2 FQGNSA. Trimming took 5 bases from V and 3 from J; bases not matched to a gene: 7. The CDR3, as DNA: TGTGCCAGCAGCCCCCGACAGGGTTACTACGAGCAGTACTTC. This codes for CASSPRQGYYEQYF.

The CDR3 bases are TGTGCCAGCAGCCTGCTAGCGGGGGGGCCGGAAGATACGCAGTATTTT. As protein: CASSLLAGGPEDTQYF. The rearrangement links TRBV7-3 to TRBJ2-3; 12 nucleotides agree with TRBD2. The CDR3 length is 16 residues. V was pared by 5 bases and J by 5 bases, with 8 bases of the junction left unmatched. Germline values: CDR1 SGHTA, CDR2 FQGTGA.

The V and J genes are TRBV20-1 and TRBJ2-7, with TRBD2 as a possible D gene (5 bases). Germline loops: CDR1 DFQATT, CDR2 SNEGSKA (reference sequence). The CDR3 contains 15 residues. Trimming shortened V by 3 bases and J by 0 bases, and 15 bases separated the two germline ends. In DNA, the CDR3 is TGCAGTGCTAGGGAGGCAGGACGGAGCTCCTACGAGCAGTACTTC. Translating gives CSAREAGRSSYEQYF.

In this sample, this clonotype turned up a few times. The chain is built from TRBV2 and TRBJ2-3, with 8 nucleotides matching TRBD1. V was pared by 3 bases and J by 4 bases, with 3 bases of the junction left unmatched. Germline V gene lookup returns CDR1 SNHLY and CDR2 FYNNEI. The CDR3 length is 14 residues. The CDR3 nucleotides are TGTGCCAGCAGTGACAGGGGGCGACCAGATACGCAGTATTTT. Its protein product is CASSDRGRPDTQYF.

This sequence joins TRBV12-3 or TRBV12-4 and TRBJ2-1; D is undetermined. There are 12 residues in the CDR3. V was pared by 2 bases and J by 9 bases, with 8 bases between. The CDR3 reads CASSLMGTEQFF. The CDR3 nucleotides are TGTGCCAGCAGTTTAATGGGCACTGAGCAGTTCTTC.

This clonotype has a single count. A much larger clone sits a single nucleotide away, making a read error possible. This rearrangement joins TRBV12-3 or TRBV12-4 to TRBJ1-1, with a tentative D call TRBD1 (5 bases). Deletions cut 6 bases from V and 0 bases from J, with 8 bases between. This CDR3 comprises 13 residues. CDR3 nucleotides: TGTGCCAGCAGGCCGACAGTGAACACTGAAGCTTTCTTT. Translated, it gives CASRPTVNTEAFF.

This chain joins TRBV7-2 and TRBJ1-2; D gene unclear. Trimming took off 5 bases at V and 8 bases at J, with 15 bases between the two ends. The V gene's germline CDR1 is SGHTA and CDR2 FQGNSA. This CDR3 is 13 amino acids long. The DNA for the CDR3 is TGTGCCAGCAGCCCCGGGCTTTTCGGAGGCTACACCTTC. It yields the protein CASSPGLFGGYTF. Using reference TRBV7-2 and TRBJ1-2 for the parts outside the CDR3, the full variable domain is GAGVSQSPSNKVTEKGKDVELRCDPISGHTALYWYRQSLGQGLEFLIYFQGNSAPDKSGLPSDRFSAERTGGSVSTLTIQRTQQEDSAVYLCASSPGLFGGYTFGSGTRLTVV.

In its sample, this clonotype was seen once. The chain links TRBV7-8 to TRBJ2-3; unclear D gene. The length of the CDR3 is 15 residues. Trimming removed 1 base from V and 2 bases from J, with 10 bases in between. The germline V gene has CDR1 SGHVS and CDR2 FQNEAQ. The CDR3 nucleotides are TGTGCCAGCAGCTTAGGATTCGGCGTCACAGATACGCAGTATTTT. Residues: CASSLGFGVTDTQYF.

Remarks on this clonotype: Compared with germline, one end of the junction differs, possibly owing to a read error. J is TRBJ2-4 and V is TRBV11-2, with a possible D match to TRBD2 (7 bases). This CDR3 has 16 amino acids. Germline values: CDR1 SGHAT, CDR2 FQNNGV. CDR3 nucleotides: TGTGCCAGCAGCCACGGGGGCGGGAGAGAGCAAAACACTCAGTACTTC. Encoded protein: CASSHGGGREQNTQYF.

The rearrangement links TRBV20-1 to TRBJ2-4, with TRBD2 as a possible D gene (6 bases). This CDR3 region has 16 residues. CDR1 is DFQATT, CDR2 SNEGSKA, per germline (reference sequence). V gave up 6 bases and J gave up 0 bases, with 18 bases separating them. CDR3 in DNA: TGCAGTGCCCTAGAAAAGCGGGCGGGAGCCAAAAACATTCAGTACTTC. It codes for CSALEKRAGAKNIQYF.

V and J are TRBV10-3 and TRBJ2-1; TRBD2 aligns across 7 bases. Germline V lookup: CDR1 ENHRY, CDR2 SYGVKD. The length of the CDR3 is 14 residues. V lost 2 bases, J lost 8 bases, and 6 bases stayed unmatched. In nucleotides, the CDR3 is TGTGCCATCAGTGAGGCGGGAGACGGGGATGAGCAGTTCTTC. It is translated as CAISEAGDGDEQFF.

This clonotype appeared a few times. The J gene is TRBJ2-5, the V gene TRBV20-1, with TRBD2 matching over 12 bases. The J segment lost 4 bases and the V segment lost 6 bases, leaving 15 bases of the junction unmatched. Germline V CDR1 and CDR2: DFQATT, SNEGSKA (reference sequence). CDR3 length equals 17 residues. As DNA, the CDR3 is TGCAGTGCCCGAGCGACTAGCGGGGGCCCAATGGGAGAGACCCAGTACTTC. As protein: CSARATSGGPMGETQYF.

The chain has TRBV4-2 and TRBJ1-2; D perhaps matches TRBD1 (6 bases). The CDR3 has 16 residues. Germline loops: CDR1 LGHNA, CDR2 YNFKEQ. The V end lost 4 bases, the J end lost 4 bases, and 19 bases lay between the germline ends. The CDR3 coding sequence is TGTGCCAGCAGCCCTTCCGGACAGACGACTACCTATGGCTACACCTTC. It encodes CASSPSGQTTTYGYTF.

V is TRBV12-3 or TRBV12-4 and J is TRBJ2-7, with 12 bases that match TRBD2. V lost 3 bases and J lost 7; bases outside the gene matches: 16. The CDR3 loop spans 18 amino acids. Here the CDR3 DNA reads TGTGCCAGCAGTTTTTGGACTAGCGGGACTTCGCGCGACAATGAGCAGTACTTC. It encodes CASSFWTSGTSRDNEQYF.

This clonotype appeared a few times. The rearrangement links TRBV20-1 to TRBJ2-5, with a weak D call TRBD1 (6 bases). V was cut by 4 bases and J by 2 bases, with 14 bases left in between. Germline values: CDR1 DFQATT, CDR2 SNEGSKA (reference sequence). The CDR3 is 14 residues long. The CDR3 sequence: CSATSPRGQETQYF. The CDR3 DNA sequence: TGCAGTGCTACTAGCCCTAGGGGGCAAGAGACCCAGTACTTC.

V is TRBV5-1 and J is TRBJ2-1, with a possible D match to TRBD1 (5 bases). Germline V gene sequence: CDR1 SGHRS, CDR2 YFSETQ. Trimming cost V 2 bases and J 0 bases, with 9 bases left between them. The CDR3 has 15 amino acids. The CDR3 is CASSFSGISYNEQFF. CDR3 nucleotide sequence: TGCGCCAGCAGCTTTTCAGGGATCTCCTACAATGAGCAGTTCTTC.